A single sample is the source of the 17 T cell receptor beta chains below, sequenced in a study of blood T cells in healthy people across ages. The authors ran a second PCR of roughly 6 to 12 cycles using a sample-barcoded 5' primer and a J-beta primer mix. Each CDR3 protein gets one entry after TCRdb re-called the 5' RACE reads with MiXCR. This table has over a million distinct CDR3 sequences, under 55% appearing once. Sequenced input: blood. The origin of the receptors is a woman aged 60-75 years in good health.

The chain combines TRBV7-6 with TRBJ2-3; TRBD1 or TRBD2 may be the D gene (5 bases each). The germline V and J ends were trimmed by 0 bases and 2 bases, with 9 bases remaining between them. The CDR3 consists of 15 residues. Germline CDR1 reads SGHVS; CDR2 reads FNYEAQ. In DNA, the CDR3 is TGTGCCAGCAGCTTAGCCGACGGGACCACAGATACGCAGTATTTT. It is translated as CASSLADGTTDTQYF.

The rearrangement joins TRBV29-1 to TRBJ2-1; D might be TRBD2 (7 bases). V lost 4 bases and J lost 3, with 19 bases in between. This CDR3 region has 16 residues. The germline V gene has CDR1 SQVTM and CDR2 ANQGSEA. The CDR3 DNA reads TGCAGCGTTGGGAGGGGGGGGCGCATATACTACAATGAGCAGTTCTTC. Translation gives CSVGRGGRIYYNEQFF.

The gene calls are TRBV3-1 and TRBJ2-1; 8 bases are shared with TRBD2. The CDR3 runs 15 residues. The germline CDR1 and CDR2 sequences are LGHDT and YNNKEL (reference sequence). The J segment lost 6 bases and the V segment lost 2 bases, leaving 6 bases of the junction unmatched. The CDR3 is CASSQSSGNFNEQFF. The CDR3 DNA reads TGTGCCAGCAGCCAAAGTAGCGGGAACTTCAATGAGCAGTTCTTC.

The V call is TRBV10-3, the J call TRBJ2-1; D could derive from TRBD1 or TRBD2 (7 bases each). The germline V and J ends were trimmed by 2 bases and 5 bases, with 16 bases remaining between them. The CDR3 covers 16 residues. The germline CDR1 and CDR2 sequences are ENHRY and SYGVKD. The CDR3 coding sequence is TGTGCCATCAGTGAGCAGGGGGGGGGTTTCGACAATGAGCAGTTCTTC. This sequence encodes CAISEQGGGFDNEQFF.

The CDR3 DNA is TGCAGTGCTACCCGGGACAGTGGAAACATTCAGTACTTC. This encodes CSATRDSGNIQYF. This sequence joins TRBV20-1 and TRBJ2-4; TRBD1 matches 7 bases. The CDR3 is 13 residues long. Germline values: CDR1 DFQATT, CDR2 SNEGSKA (reference sequence). V shed 4 bases, J shed 6 bases, and the junction held 6 bases outside the gene matches.

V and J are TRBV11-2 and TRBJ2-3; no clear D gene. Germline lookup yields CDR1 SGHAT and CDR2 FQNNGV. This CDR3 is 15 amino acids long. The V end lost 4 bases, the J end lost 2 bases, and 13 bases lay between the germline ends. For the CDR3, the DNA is TGTGCCAGCAGCTCCACTCACACCGACACAGATACGCAGTATTTT. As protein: CASSSTHTDTDTQYF.

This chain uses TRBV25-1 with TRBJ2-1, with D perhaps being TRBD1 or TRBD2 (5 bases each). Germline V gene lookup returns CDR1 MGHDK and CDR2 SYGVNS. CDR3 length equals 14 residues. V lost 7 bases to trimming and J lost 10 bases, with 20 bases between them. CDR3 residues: CASTEHGGGMEQFF. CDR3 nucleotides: TGTGCCAGCACGGAACATGGGGGTGGAATGGAGCAGTTCTTC.

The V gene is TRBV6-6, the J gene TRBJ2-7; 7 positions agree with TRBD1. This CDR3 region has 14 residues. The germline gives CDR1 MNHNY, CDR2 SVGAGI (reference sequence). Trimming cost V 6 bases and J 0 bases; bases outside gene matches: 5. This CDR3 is CASRLQGHSYEQYF. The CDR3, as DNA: TGTGCCAGCAGGCTACAGGGGCACTCCTACGAGCAGTACTTC.

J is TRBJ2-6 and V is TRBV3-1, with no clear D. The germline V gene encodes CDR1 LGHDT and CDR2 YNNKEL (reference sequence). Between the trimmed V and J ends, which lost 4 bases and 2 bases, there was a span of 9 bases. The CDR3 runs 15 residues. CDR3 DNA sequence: TGTGCCAGCAGCCCAGAGCCGGCTGGGGCCAACGTCCTGACTTTC. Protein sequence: CASSPEPAGANVLTF.

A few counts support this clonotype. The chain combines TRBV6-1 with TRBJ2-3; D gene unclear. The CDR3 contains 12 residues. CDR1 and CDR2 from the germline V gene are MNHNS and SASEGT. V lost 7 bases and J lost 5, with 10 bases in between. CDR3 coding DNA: TGTGCCAGCAAAGATGTACTAGATACGCAGTATTTT. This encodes CASKDVLDTQYF.

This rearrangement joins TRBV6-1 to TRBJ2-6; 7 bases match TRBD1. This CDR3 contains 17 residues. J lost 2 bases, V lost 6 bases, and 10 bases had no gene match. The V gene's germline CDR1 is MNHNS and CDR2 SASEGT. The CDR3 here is CASSRDRRVAGANVLTF. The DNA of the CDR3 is TGTGCCAGCAGCCGGGACAGAAGAGTCGCTGGGGCCAACGTCCTGACTTTC.

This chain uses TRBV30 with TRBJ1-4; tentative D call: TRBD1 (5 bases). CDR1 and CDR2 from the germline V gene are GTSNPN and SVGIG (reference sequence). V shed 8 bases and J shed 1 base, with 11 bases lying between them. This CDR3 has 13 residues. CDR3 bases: TGTGCCGGGGGTCGGGGAACTAATGAAAAACTGTTTTTT. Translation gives CAGGRGTNEKLFF.

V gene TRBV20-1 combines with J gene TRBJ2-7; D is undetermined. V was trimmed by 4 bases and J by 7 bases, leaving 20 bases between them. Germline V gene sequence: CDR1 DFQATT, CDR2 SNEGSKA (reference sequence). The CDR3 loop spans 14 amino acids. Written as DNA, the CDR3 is TGCAGTGCTAAGCCTATCCTAATAAACAATGAGCAGTACTTC. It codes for CSAKPILINNEQYF.

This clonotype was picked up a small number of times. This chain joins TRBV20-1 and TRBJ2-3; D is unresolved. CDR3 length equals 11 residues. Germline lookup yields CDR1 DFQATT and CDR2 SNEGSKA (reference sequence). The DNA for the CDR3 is TGCAGCCGGGCTGTAGGCGATACGCAGTATTTT. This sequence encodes CSRAVGDTQYF.

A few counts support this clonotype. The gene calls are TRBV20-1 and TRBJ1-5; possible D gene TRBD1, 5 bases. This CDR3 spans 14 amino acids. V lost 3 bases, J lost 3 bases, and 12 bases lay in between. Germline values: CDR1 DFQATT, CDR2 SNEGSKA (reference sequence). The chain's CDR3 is CSASAGRVNQPQHF. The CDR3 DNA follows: TGCAGTGCTAGTGCGGGCAGGGTCAATCAGCCCCAGCATTTT.

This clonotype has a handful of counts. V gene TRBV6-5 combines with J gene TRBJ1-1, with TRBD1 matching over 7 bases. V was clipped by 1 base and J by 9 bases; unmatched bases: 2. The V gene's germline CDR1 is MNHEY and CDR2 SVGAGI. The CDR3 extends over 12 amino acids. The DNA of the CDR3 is TGTGCCAGCAGTTACTGGGGACAGCAAGCTTTCTTT. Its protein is CASSYWGQQAFF.

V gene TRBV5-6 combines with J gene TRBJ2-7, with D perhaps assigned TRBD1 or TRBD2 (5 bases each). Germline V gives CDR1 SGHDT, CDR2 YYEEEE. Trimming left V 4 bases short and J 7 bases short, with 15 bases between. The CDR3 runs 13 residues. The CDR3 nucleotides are TGTGCCAGCAGCCCGGGACCGTCCCAAGAGCAGTACTTC. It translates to CASSPGPSQEQYF.